This is a list of T cell receptor beta chains from one sample in a study of shared clonotypes between healthy human individuals. This table comes from immunoSEQ multiplex PCR, and its TCRdb copy is limited to in-frame clones, with some not included. The table lists 550,000 to 650,000 clones, about 96% of them singletons. The sample was naive CD8+ T cells sorted from blood. These receptors were taken from a woman aged 30 to 39 in good health. Each CDR3 is given with its conserved first and last residue. The order of the fields is V gene, D gene, J gene, clone size, CDR3 protein, CDR3 DNA. A D gene is named only where the DNA matches it firmly. Not all rows give a size; the values are once, few, many and, for expanded clones, a class.

>TRBV19|TRBD2|TRBJ2-7|NA
CASSMVAGVVEQYF
TGTGCCAGTAGTATGGTGGCGGGGGTTGTCGAGCAGTACTTC
>TRBV2|NA|TRBJ2-7|NA
CASTQGRASYEQYF
TGTGCCAGCACCCAGGGCCGAGCCTCCTACGAGCAGTACTTC
>TRBV27|TRBD1|TRBJ1-4|NA
CASSLTGVGEKLFF
TGTGCCAGCAGTTTGACAGGGGTAGGGGAAAAACTGTTTTTT
>TRBV27|NA|TRBJ2-4|NA
CASSLGPGAGIAKNIQYF
TGTGCCAGCAGTTTAGGCCCCGGGGCGGGTATAGCCAAAAACATTCAGTACTTC
>TRBV28|NA|TRBJ2-2|NA
CASMLLDRQNTGELFF
TGTGCCAGCATGTTGCTCGACAGACAAAACACCGGGGAGCTGTTTTTT
>TRBV5-1|TRBD1|TRBJ1-6|NA
CASSLSGTVLNSPLHF
TGCGCCAGCAGCTTATCGGGGACAGTCTTGAATTCACCCCTCCACTTT
>TRBV27|NA|TRBJ2-2|NA
CASSSEAGELFF
TGTGCCAGCAGCTCTGAGGCCGGGGAGCTGTTTTTT
>TRBV30|TRBD1|TRBJ2-7|NA
CAWSDTQGAPYEQYF
TGTGCCTGGAGTGATACCCAGGGGGCTCCGTACGAGCAGTACTTC
>TRBV9|NA|TRBJ2-3|NA
CASSPAGGGSADTQYF
TGTGCCAGCAGCCCCGCCGGCGGGGGCTCAGCAGATACGCAGTATTTT
>TRBV6-5|NA|TRBJ2-7|once
CASSSTSVSEQYF
TGTGCCAGCAGTTCGACCTCAGTGAGCGAGCAGTACTTC
>TRBV7-8|NA|TRBJ2-7|NA
CASSQGPYEQYF
TGTGCCAGCAGCCAGGGACCTTACGAGCAGTACTTC
>TRBV11-2|NA|TRBJ1-3|NA
CASSSRGPSGNTIYF
TGTGCCAGCAGCTCGAGGGGCCCTTCTGGAAACACCATATATTTT
>TRBV11-1|TRBD2|TRBJ2-7|NA
CASSLGLAGQQYF
TGTGCCAGCAGCTTGGGACTAGCGGGGCAGCAGTACTTC
>TRBV29-1|NA|TRBJ2-7|NA
CSVGLAWGASYEQYF
TGCAGCGTTGGCCTTGCGTGGGGGGCCTCCTACGAGCAGTACTTC
>TRBV4-1|TRBD2|TRBJ2-7|NA
CASSQERAGGPDEQYF
TGCGCCAGCAGCCAAGAGAGGGCGGGAGGGCCGGACGAGCAGTACTTC
>TRBV28|NA|TRBJ1-4|NA
CASSPLDRVRATNEKLFF
TGTGCCAGCAGCCCTCTTGATCGAGTCCGTGCAACTAATGAAAAACTGTTTTTT
>TRBV19|TRBD2|TRBJ2-1|NA
CASSPGTSALSYNEQFF
TGTGCCAGTAGTCCAGGGACTAGCGCACTGTCCTACAATGAGCAGTTCTTC
>TRBV7-7|NA|TRBJ2-1|once
CASSLGVGNNEQFF
TGTGCCAGCAGCTTAGGGGTAGGGAACAATGAGCAGTTCTTC
>TRBV28|NA|TRBJ1-2|NA
CASSFSGGYTF
TGTGCCAGCAGTTTCTCGGGTGGCTACACCTTC
>TRBV27|TRBD1|TRBJ2-2|NA
CASSLSNRGNTGELFF
TGTGCCAGCAGTTTATCGAACAGGGGAAACACCGGGGAGCTGTTTTTT
>TRBV28|TRBD2|TRBJ2-7|NA
CASSAGTSTDEQYF
TGTGCCAGCAGTGCCGGGACTAGTACCGACGAGCAGTACTTC
>TRBV9|NA|TRBJ2-6|NA
CASSVGDWGSGANVLTF
TGTGCCAGCAGCGTAGGGGATTGGGGGTCAGGGGCCAACGTCCTGACTTTC
>TRBV27|NA|TRBJ2-7|NA
CASSLIPDRSYEQYF
TGTGCCAGCAGTTTAATCCCAGACAGAAGCTACGAGCAGTACTTC
>TRBV6-6|TRBD1|TRBJ1-2|NA
CASSYMGQGEGYTF
TGTGCCAGCAGTTACATGGGACAGGGAGAAGGCTACACCTTC
>TRBV19|TRBD1|TRBJ1-5|NA
CASSITPTGRQPQHF
TGTGCCAGTAGTATAACCCCGACAGGGAGGCAGCCCCAGCATTTT
>TRBV6-6|NA|TRBJ1-1|NA
CASSSRAPQGTEAFF
TGTGCCAGCAGTAGCCGGGCCCCCCAGGGGACTGAAGCTTTCTTT